This T cell receptor (beta chain) was sequenced during a study of blood T cell repertoires in COVID-19. The overall study: Acute and convalescent COVID-19 samples came from the United States, Italy and Spain. From T cells, B-cell-depleted T cells, or PBMCs came the material, which was cDNA or gDNA.

As processed by the authors: Cell counts per sample came from amplifying reference gene primers. Profiled with immunoSEQ multiplex PCR; TCRdb holds only in-frame clones, not every one. That table furnishes V, J and clone size, whereas the DNA furnished D and trimming. The sample carries some 190,000 clones, about 83% recorded once. The germline gives CDR1 SGHTA, CDR2 FQGNSA. The CDR3 is made up of 13 amino acids. V was trimmed by 2 bases and J by 0 bases, leaving 4 bases between them. While infection was still active, Seattle patients were enrolled and then followed longitudinally. The sequence derives from a person aged 70 to 85 with COVID-19, enrolled during active disease. The chain joins TRBV7-2 to TRBJ1-2; no definite D call. Material: peripheral blood. The CDR3 DNA sequence: TGTGCCAGCAGCTTACTTTCTAACTATGGCTACACCTTC. It yields the protein CASSLLSNYGYTF. Filled out from reference TRBV7-2 and TRBJ1-2, the complete variable domain reads GAGVSQSPSNKVTEKGKDVELRCDPISGHTALYWYRQSLGQGLEFLIYFQGNSAPDKSGLPSDRFSAERTGGSVSTLTIQRTQQEDSAVYLCASSLLSNYGYTFGSGTRLTVV.